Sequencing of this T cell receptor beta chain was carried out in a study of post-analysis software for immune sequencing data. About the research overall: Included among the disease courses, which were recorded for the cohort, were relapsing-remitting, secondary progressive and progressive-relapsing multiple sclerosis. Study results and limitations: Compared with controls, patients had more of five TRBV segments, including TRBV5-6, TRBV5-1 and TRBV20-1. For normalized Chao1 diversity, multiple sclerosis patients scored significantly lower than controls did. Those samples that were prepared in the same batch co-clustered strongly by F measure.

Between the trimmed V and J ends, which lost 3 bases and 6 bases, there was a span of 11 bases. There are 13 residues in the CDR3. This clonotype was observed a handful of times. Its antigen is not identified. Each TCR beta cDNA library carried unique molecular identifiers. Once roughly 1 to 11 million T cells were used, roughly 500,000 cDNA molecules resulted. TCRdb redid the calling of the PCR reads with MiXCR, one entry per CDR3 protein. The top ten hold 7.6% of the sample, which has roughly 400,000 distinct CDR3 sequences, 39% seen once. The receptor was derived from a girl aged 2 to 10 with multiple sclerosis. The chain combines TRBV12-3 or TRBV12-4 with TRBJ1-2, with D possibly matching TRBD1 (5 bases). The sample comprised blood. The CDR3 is CASSFRQGHGYTF. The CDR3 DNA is TGTGCCAGCAGTTTTAGGCAGGGCCATGGCTACACCTTC.